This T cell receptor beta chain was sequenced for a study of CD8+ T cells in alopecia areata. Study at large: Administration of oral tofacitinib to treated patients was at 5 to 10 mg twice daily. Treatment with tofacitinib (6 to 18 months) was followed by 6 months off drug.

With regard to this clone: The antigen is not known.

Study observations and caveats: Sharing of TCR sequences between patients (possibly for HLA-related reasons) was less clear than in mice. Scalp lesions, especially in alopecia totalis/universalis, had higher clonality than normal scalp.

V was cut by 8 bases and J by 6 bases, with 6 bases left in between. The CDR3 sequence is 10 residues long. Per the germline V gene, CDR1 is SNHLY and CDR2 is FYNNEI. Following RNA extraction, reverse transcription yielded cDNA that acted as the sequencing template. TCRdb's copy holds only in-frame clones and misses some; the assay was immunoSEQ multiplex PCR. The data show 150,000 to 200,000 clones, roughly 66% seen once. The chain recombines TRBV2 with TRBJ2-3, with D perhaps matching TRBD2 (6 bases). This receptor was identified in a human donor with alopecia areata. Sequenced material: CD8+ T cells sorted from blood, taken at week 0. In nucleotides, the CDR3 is TGTGCCAGCGGGGGGGATACGCAGTATTTT. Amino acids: CASGGDTQYF.